What follows are 30 T cell receptor beta chains derived from one specimen sequenced in a study of shared clonotypes between healthy human individuals. TCRdb keeps only in-frame clones here, not all; method: immunoSEQ multiplex PCR. This sample has roughly 1 million clones, with around 76% found just once. Sequenced input: memory CD4+ T cells sorted from blood. The subset here: CD45RA-negative fraction. All receptors derive from a man aged 18 to 35 in good health.

In regard to this clone: A read error may explain this, as a much larger clone is one base away. This chain joins TRBV6-5 and TRBJ2-5, with 14 bases aligning to TRBD2. The J call is in doubt because the DNA end fits TRBJ2-7 better. This CDR3 has 14 residues. Germline V lookup: CDR1 MNHEY, CDR2 SVGAGI. The CDR3 here is CASSRTSGRNEQYF. The DNA for the CDR3 is TGTGCCAGCAGTCGGACTAGCGGGAGGAACGAGCAGTACTTC.

The rearrangement uses TRBV5-4 and TRBJ2-4, with a tentative D call TRBD2 (6 bases). V shed 0 bases and J shed 7 bases, with 11 bases lying between them. The germline V gene has CDR1 SGHNT and CDR2 YYREEE (reference sequence). The CDR3 runs to 14 residues. The CDR3 spells CASSLDGGGNIQYF. The CDR3 nucleotides read TGTGCCAGCAGCTTGGATGGGGGAGGTAACATTCAGTACTTC.

The table lists this clone with a count of one. This sample includes further DNA sequences coding for the same CDR3. The rearrangement links TRBV28 to TRBJ2-7, with TRBD1 matching over 8 bases. The V gene end was trimmed by 4 bases and the J gene end by 3 bases; junction bases not matched to a gene: 8. Germline CDR1 MDHEN, CDR2 SYDVKM. This CDR3 is built from 15 residues. CDR3 bases: TGTGCCAGCAGTTCCTATCGACAGGGGAGCTACGAGCAGTACTTC. Protein product: CASSSYRQGSYEQYF.

This clone has a single count. The V call is TRBV2, the J call TRBJ2-7, with TRBD2 identical over 8 bases. The V gene end was trimmed by 6 bases and the J gene end by 8 bases; junction bases not matched to a gene: 9. Germline CDR1 SNHLY, CDR2 FYNNEI. CDR3 size: 13 residues. CDR3 residues: CASRDGTRQKQYF. The CDR3 DNA reads as TGTGCCAGCAGAGATGGGACTAGACAAAAGCAGTACTTC.

This clone was seen only once. This chain joins TRBV19 and TRBJ1-1, with D tentatively TRBD1 (6 bases). The CDR3 loop spans 14 amino acids. Germline CDR1 LNHDA, CDR2 SQIVND (reference sequence). Trimming left V 11 bases short and J 1 base short, with 17 bases between. The CDR3 DNA reads as TGTGCCTCGAAACCGACGGGACAGAACACTGAAGCTTTCTTT. This encodes CASKPTGQNTEAFF.

This clone appeared a single time. The J gene is TRBJ1-2, the V gene TRBV19, with D perhaps matching TRBD1 (5 bases). Trimming stripped 0 bases from V and 3 bases from J, with 11 bases between. CDR3 length: 15 amino acids. CDR1 is LNHDA, CDR2 SQIVND, per germline (reference sequence). CDR3 nucleotide sequence: TGTGCCAGTAGTATAGAAGGGGACGGGGACTATGGCTACACCTTC. Residues: CASSIEGDGDYGYTF.

The chain recombines TRBV30 with TRBJ1-3, with D uncertain. V lost 5 bases and J lost 0, with 8 bases in between. Germline V gene sequence: CDR1 GTSNPN, CDR2 SVGIG (reference sequence). The CDR3 spans 13 residues. CDR3 region: CAWQVSSGNTIYF. CDR3 coding DNA: TGTGCCTGGCAAGTGAGCTCTGGAAACACCATATATTTT.

The chain has TRBV2 and TRBJ2-3; 8 bases line up with TRBD2. The CDR3 covers 16 residues. The junction had 8 bases not matched to a gene; V was cut back by 3 bases and J by 3 bases. The germline V gene encodes CDR1 SNHLY and CDR2 FYNNEI. The CDR3 protein is CASSEIGGGRTDTQYF. The CDR3 DNA reads TGTGCCAGCAGTGAGATCGGGGGGGGCCGTACAGATACGCAGTATTTT. The full variable domain, rest sourced from reference TRBV2 and TRBJ2-3, is EPEVTQTPSHQVTQMGQEVILRCVPISNHLYFYWYRQILGQKVEFLVSFYNNEISEKSEIFDDQFSVERPDGSNFTLKIRSTKLEDSAMYFCASSEIGGGRTDTQYFGPGTRLTVL.

The J gene is TRBJ1-2, the V gene TRBV12-1; the D call TRBD1 from the table was never checked on the DNA. TRBV12-1 is noted as a pseudogene. CDR3 length equals 13 residues. Here the CDR3 DNA reads TGTGCCAGCAGCTTTTTCGGGACAGAGGGCTACACCTTC. This gives the protein CASSFFGTEGYTF.

The V call is TRBV10-2, the J call TRBJ2-3; 9 bases map to TRBD1. The CDR3 loop spans 13 amino acids. V lost 8 bases to trimming and J lost 5 bases; unmatched junction nucleotides: 5. Germline values: CDR1 WSHSY, CDR2 SAAADI. CDR3: CASRLTGGDTQYF. The CDR3, as DNA: TGCGCCAGCCGTCTGACAGGGGGAGATACGCAGTATTTT.

This chain connects TRBV7-9 to TRBJ2-7; D ambiguous. CDR1 and CDR2 from the germline V gene are SEHNR and FQNEAQ (reference sequence). The germline V and J ends were trimmed by 4 bases and 1 base, with 8 bases remaining between them. The CDR3 is 13 amino acids. This chain's CDR3 is CASSSDGSYEQYF. The CDR3 coding sequence is TGTGCCAGCAGCTCGGACGGATCCTACGAGCAGTACTTC.

The chain is built from TRBV7-2 and TRBJ1-5, with D unclear. Germline loops: CDR1 SGHTA, CDR2 FQGNSA. The CDR3 is 15 residues long. The V end lost 2 bases, the J end lost 0 bases, and 8 bases lay between the germline ends. CDR3 region: CASSLLANSNQPQHF. CDR3 DNA: TGTGCCAGCAGCTTATTGGCGAATAGCAATCAGCCCCAGCATTTT.

The chain carries TRBV27 and TRBJ2-7, with D possibly being TRBD2 (5 bases). Looked up from germline, CDR1 is MNHEY and CDR2 is SMNVEV (reference sequence). The CDR3 totals 12 residues. V lost 7 bases and J 9 bases, leaving 16 bases between the germline ends. CDR3 coding DNA: TGTGCCAGCACCAATGGGCTAGCCGCGCAGTACTTC. Its protein is CASTNGLAAQYF.

Only a few counts were recorded for this clone. The genes are TRBV18 and TRBJ2-3; D is unclear. Germline assignment: CDR1 KGHSH and CDR2 LQKENI. The CDR3 loop spans 13 amino acids. V lost 3 bases and J 4 bases, leaving 8 bases between the germline ends. The chain's CDR3 is CASSPGEPDTQYF. CDR3 sequence (DNA): TGTGCCAGCTCACCTGGGGAACCAGATACGCAGTATTTT.

Points on this clone: The sample carries other DNA sequences with the same CDR3. This chain links TRBV19 with TRBJ2-6; tentative D call: TRBD2 (7 bases). V lost 7 bases and J 2 bases, leaving 12 bases between the germline ends. This CDR3 is 15 amino acids long. Germline CDR1 is LNHDA and CDR2 is SQIVND (reference sequence). CDR3 amino acids: CASTPGGPGANVLTF. DNA for the CDR3: TGTGCCAGTACTCCCGGGGGGCCTGGGGCCAACGTCCTGACTTTC.

As for this clone: Other nucleotide sequences from this sample produce the same CDR3. The chain has TRBV19 and TRBJ1-5; D is possibly TRBD1 (6 bases). This CDR3 is built from 14 residues. Germline CDR1 is LNHDA and CDR2 is SQIVND (reference sequence). Trimming removed 3 bases at V and 1 base at J, with 7 bases between. In DNA, the CDR3 is TGTGCCAGTAGTATTCAGGGGAGCAATCAGCCCCAGCATTTT. Protein product: CASSIQGSNQPQHF.

The chain couples TRBV28 to TRBJ1-2, with TRBD1 matching 11 bases. V dropped 1 base and J dropped 7; count of bases not matched to a gene: 5. Germline lookup yields CDR1 MDHEN and CDR2 SYDVKM. This CDR3 region has 15 residues. In nucleotides, the CDR3 is TGTGCCAGCAGTTTATTGGACAGGGGGCTGCGTGGCTACACCTTC. Its protein is CASSLLDRGLRGYTF.

This chain joins TRBV19 and TRBJ2-5, with D possibly being TRBD1 (5 bases). The CDR3 spans 12 residues. Deletions cut 6 bases from V and 3 bases from J, with 8 bases between. The germline CDR1 and CDR2 sequences are LNHDA and SQIVND (reference sequence). CDR3 nucleotides: TGTGCCAGTAGCCAGGGAAAAGAGACCCAGTACTTC. Residues: CASSQGKETQYF.

The rearrangement links TRBV4-3 to TRBJ1-1; no clear D. V was cut by 1 base and J by 2 bases, with 8 bases left in between. The CDR3 covers 14 residues. Germline CDR1 LGHNA, CDR2 YSLEER. CDR3 protein: CASSQGPTNTEAFF. The CDR3 bases are TGCGCCAGCAGCCAAGGTCCCACAAACACTGAAGCTTTCTTT.

This chain joins TRBV7-2 and TRBJ2-7; D not certain. The CDR3 covers 14 residues. The V end was cut by 1 base, the J end by 4 bases, with 11 bases between. Germline CDR1 is SGHTA and CDR2 is FQGNSA. CDR3 loop: CASSLVWTGYEQYF. CDR3 coding DNA: TGTGCCAGCAGCTTAGTATGGACCGGGTACGAGCAGTACTTC.

The chain has TRBV6-5 and TRBJ2-1; no firm D call. Germline V gene data show CDR1 as MNHEY and CDR2 as SVGAGI. V lost 6 bases to trimming and J lost 2 bases, with 8 bases between them. The CDR3 covers 13 residues. The CDR3 sequence is CASSRRPYNEQFF. DNA for the CDR3: TGTGCCAGCAGCCGTAGACCCTACAATGAGCAGTTCTTC.

This clone was counted between two and nine times. V gene TRBV5-4 combines with J gene TRBJ1-3; TRBD1 aligns across 12 bases. Trimming cost V 4 bases and J 9 bases; bases outside gene matches: 8. The CDR3 runs 15 residues. Per germline, CDR1 SGHNT and CDR2 YYREEE (reference sequence). The CDR3 here is CASSLRDRGLSTIYF. The CDR3 coding sequence is TGTGCCAGCAGCCTCCGGGACAGGGGGCTTAGCACCATATATTTT.

With respect to this clone: A junction boundary mismatches the germline segment, possibly from a read error. This CDR3 is CSARETGRAFF. For the CDR3, the DNA is TGCAGTGCTCGAGAGACAGGGCGAGCTTTCTTT. J is TRBJ1-1 and V is TRBV20-1; 7 nucleotides line up with TRBD1. CDR3 length: 11 amino acids. CDR1 DFQATT and CDR2 SNEGSKA come from the germline V gene (reference sequence).

The chain has TRBV28 and TRBJ1-4; no clear D. The CDR3 is made up of 12 amino acids. Germline CDR1 reads MDHEN; CDR2 reads SYDVKM. V was clipped by 8 bases and J by 10 bases, with 14 bases between them. CDR3 sequence reads: CASFAEGGKLFF. For the CDR3, the DNA is TGTGCCAGCTTCGCCGAGGGCGGAAAACTGTTTTTT.

V and J are TRBV11-2 and TRBJ1-1; D remains ambiguous. Looked up from germline, CDR1 is SGHAT and CDR2 is FQNNGV. The CDR3 has 15 amino acids. Trimming shortened V by 5 bases and J by 1 base, and 14 bases separated the two germline ends. CDR3 region: CASSVRPVWNTEAFF. CDR3 coding DNA: TGTGCCAGCAGCGTACGCCCTGTCTGGAACACTGAAGCTTTCTTT.

This chain joins TRBV10-1 and TRBJ2-7, with 8 nucleotides matching TRBD1. Germline V gene sequence: CDR1 WNHNN, CDR2 SYGVQD (reference sequence). The junction had 4 bases not matched to a gene; V was cut back by 10 bases and J by 5 bases. The CDR3 spans 11 residues. The CDR3: CATGQGHEQYF. In nucleotides, the CDR3 is TGCGCCACCGGACAGGGCCACGAGCAGTACTTC.

This clone was found a few times. V and J are TRBV9 and TRBJ1-2; 7 nucleotides match TRBD1. CDR3 length: 15 amino acids. J lost 4 bases, V lost 3 bases, and 9 bases had no gene match. From germline, CDR1 is SGDLS and CDR2 YYNGEE. The DNA for the CDR3 is TGTGCCAGCAGCGAATCCCAACAGGGGAGCTATGGCTACACCTTC. Protein product: CASSESQQGSYGYTF.

V usage is TRBV5-6 and J usage is TRBJ2-1; TRBD1 agrees at 8 bases. Germline V gene data show CDR1 as SGHDT and CDR2 as YYEEEE. V shed 4 bases and J 9 bases; nucleotides not matched to a gene: 15. The CDR3 runs 16 residues. Written as DNA, the CDR3 is TGTGCCAGCAGCCTGGGGGCGGGACAGGCAAACTCTGAGCAGTTCTTC. Translated, it gives CASSLGAGQANSEQFF.

Only one count was recorded for this clone. The CDR3 bases are TGTGCCAGCAGCTCGGACCACCGGGAGCTGTTTTTT. The encoded protein is CASSSDHRELFF. The rearrangement joins TRBV11-3 to TRBJ2-2; D uncertain. V was cut by 4 bases and J by 9 bases, with 9 bases left in between. Germline loops: CDR1 SGHNT, CDR2 YENEEA. The CDR3 extends over 12 amino acids.

This clone has just a few counts. The V and J genes are TRBV30 and TRBJ1-1, with D uncertain. V was clipped by 0 bases and J by 3 bases, with 8 bases between them. This CDR3 has 13 residues. In germline, CDR1 is GTSNPN, CDR2 SVGIG (reference sequence). DNA for the CDR3: TGTGCCTGGAGTGTACCTGCGGACACTGAAGCTTTCTTT. It specifies CAWSVPADTEAFF.